This T cell receptor (beta chain) emerged from a study of T cell responses to AZD1222 COVID-19 vaccine. The study's findings and limits: Sampling that yielded the repertoires occurred only after the peak T cell response. Nearly half of unique spike-specific TCRs reportedly avoided B.1.351 and B.1.1.7 mutated regions. Spike-specific TCR breadth and depth rose after two AZD1222 doses. Mapped onto spike, vaccine-associated CD4 TCRs spanned it and were dominant at 160-218 and 743-854.

Some clones are missing from TCRdb's copy, which holds only in-frame ones; the method was immunoSEQ multiplex PCR. The sample shows 95,000 to 150,000 clones, about nine tenths of them seen only once. About this clone itself: What it binds is not known.

The specimen comprised peripheral blood, sampled on day 0 of AZD1222 vaccination. The sequence came from an adult in good health.

This chain's CDR3 is CASTFSGRFNEQFF. CDR3 DNA sequence: TGTGCCAGCACATTTAGCGGGAGATTCAATGAGCAGTTCTTC. The chain uses TRBV28 and TRBJ2-1, with TRBD2 matching over 9 bases. The V segment lost 7 bases and the J segment 6 bases; nucleotides outside the gene matches: 7. From germline, CDR1 is MDHEN and CDR2 SYDVKM. The CDR3 has 14 amino acids.